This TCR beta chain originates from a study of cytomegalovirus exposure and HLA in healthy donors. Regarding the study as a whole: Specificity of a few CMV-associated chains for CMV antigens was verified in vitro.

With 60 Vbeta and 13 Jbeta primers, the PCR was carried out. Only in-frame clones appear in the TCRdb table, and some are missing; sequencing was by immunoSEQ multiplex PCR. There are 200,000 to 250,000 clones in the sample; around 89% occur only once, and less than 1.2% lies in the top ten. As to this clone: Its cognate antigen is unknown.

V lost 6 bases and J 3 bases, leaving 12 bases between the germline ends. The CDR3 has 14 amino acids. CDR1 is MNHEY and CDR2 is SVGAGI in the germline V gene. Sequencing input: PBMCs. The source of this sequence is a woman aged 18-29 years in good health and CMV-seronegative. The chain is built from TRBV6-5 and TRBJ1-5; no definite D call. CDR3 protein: CASRRLTDNQPQHF. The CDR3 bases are TGTGCCAGCAGAAGACTGACTGACAATCAGCCCCAGCATTTT.